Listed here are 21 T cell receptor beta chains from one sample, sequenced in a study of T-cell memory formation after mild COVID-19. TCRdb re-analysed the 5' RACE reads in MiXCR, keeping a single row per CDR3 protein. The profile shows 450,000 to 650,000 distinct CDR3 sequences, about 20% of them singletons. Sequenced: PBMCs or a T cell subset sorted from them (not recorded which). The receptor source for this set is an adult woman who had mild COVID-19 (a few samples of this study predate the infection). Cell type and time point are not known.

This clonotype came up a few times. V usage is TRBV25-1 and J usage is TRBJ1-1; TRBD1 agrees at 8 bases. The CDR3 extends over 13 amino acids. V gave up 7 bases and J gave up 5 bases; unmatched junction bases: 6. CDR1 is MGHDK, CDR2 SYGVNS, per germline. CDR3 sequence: CASNAGGMTEAFF. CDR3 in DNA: TGTGCCAGCAATGCAGGGGGCATGACTGAAGCTTTCTTT.

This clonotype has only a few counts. The CDR3 sequence: CASSATSGGPYVTVQYF. In DNA, the CDR3 is TGTGCCAGCAGCGCTACTAGCGGGGGGCCCTATGTAACAGTTCAGTACTTC. The chain combines TRBV9 with TRBJ2-5, with 12 positions matching TRBD2. This CDR3 is built from 17 residues. V was pared by 3 bases and J by 11 bases, with 17 bases of the junction left unmatched. Germline V CDR1 and CDR2: SGDLS, YYNGEE.

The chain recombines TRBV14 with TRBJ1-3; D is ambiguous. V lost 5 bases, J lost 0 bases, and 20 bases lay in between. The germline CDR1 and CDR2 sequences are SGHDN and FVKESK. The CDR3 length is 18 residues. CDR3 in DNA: TGTGCCAGCAGCTTAGGTTCACGGCGGTTCCTCTCTGGAAACACCATATATTTT. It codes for CASSLGSRRFLSGNTIYF.

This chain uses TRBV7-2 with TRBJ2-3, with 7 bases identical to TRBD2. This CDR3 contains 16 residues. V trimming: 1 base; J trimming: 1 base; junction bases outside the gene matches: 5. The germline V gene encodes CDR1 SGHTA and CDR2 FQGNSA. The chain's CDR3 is CASSLDASGRTDTQYF. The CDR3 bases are TGTGCCAGCAGCTTAGATGCTAGCGGTCGCACAGATACGCAGTATTTT. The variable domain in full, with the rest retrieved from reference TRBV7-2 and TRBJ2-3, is GAGVSQSPSNKVTEKGKDVELRCDPISGHTALYWYRQSLGQGLEFLIYFQGNSAPDKSGLPSDRFSAERTGGSVSTLTIQRTQQEDSAVYLCASSLDASGRTDTQYFGPGTRLTVL.

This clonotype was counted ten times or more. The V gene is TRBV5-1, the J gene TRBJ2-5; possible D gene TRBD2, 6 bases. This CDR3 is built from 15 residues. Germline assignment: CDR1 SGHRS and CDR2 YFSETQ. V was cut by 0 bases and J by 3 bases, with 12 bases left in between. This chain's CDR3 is CASSLDLGREETQYF. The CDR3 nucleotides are TGCGCCAGCAGCTTGGATCTCGGGAGAGAAGAGACCCAGTACTTC.

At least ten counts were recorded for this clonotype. The CDR3 DNA sequence: TGTGCCAGCAGCGAGGACTGGGGGGAGACCCAGTACTTC. Encoded protein: CASSEDWGETQYF. V and J are TRBV7-6 and TRBJ2-5; D possibly matches TRBD1 or TRBD2 (5 bases each). Trimming stripped 5 bases from V and 5 bases from J, with 12 bases between. Germline CDR1 reads SGHVS; CDR2 reads FNYEAQ. The CDR3 length is 13 residues.

CDR3 DNA sequence: TGCGCCAGCAGCTTGGGGTCTAGACAAGAGACCCAGTACTTC. It specifies CASSLGSRQETQYF. The chain combines TRBV5-1 with TRBJ2-5; no clear D. CDR3 size: 14 residues. CDR1 SGHRS and CDR2 YFSETQ come from the germline V gene. Trimming shortened V by 0 bases and J by 2 bases, and 8 bases separated the two germline ends. Together with reference TRBV5-1 and TRBJ2-5, the CDR3 gives the full variable domain: KAGVTQTPRYLIKTRGQQVTLSCSPISGHRSVSWYQQTPGQGLQFLFEYFSETQRNKGNFPGRFSGRQFSNSRSEMNVSTLELGDSALYLCASSLGSRQETQYFGPGTRLLVL.

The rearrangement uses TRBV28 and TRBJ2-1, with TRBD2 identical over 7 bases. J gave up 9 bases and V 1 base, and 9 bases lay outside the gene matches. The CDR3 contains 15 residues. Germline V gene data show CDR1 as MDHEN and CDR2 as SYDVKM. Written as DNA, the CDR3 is TGTGCCAGCAGTTTATCCTCTAGCGGTGCTCGTGAGCAGTTCTTC. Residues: CASSLSSSGAREQFF.

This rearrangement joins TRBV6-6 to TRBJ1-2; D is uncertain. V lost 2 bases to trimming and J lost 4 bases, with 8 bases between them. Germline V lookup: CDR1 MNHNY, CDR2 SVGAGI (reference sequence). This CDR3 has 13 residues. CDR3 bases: TGTGCCAGCAGTTACGAGGGAGTCTATGGCTACACCTTC. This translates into CASSYEGVYGYTF.

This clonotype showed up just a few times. The CDR3 loop is CASSQAKGQSYGYTF. DNA for the CDR3: TGTGCCAGCAGCCAGGCCAAGGGACAGTCCTATGGCTACACCTTC. The rearrangement joins TRBV4-2 to TRBJ1-2; 7 nucleotides align to TRBD1. The length of the CDR3 is 15 residues. With V trimmed by 3 bases and J by 4 bases, 8 bases remained unmatched. The germline gives CDR1 LGHNA, CDR2 YNFKEQ.

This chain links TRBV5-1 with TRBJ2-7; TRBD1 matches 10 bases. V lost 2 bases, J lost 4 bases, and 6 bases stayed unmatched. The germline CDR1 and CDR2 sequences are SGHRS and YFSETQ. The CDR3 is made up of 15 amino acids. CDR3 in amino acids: CASSFPGQGWYEQYF. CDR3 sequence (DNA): TGCGCCAGCAGCTTCCCGGGACAGGGGTGGTACGAGCAGTACTTC.

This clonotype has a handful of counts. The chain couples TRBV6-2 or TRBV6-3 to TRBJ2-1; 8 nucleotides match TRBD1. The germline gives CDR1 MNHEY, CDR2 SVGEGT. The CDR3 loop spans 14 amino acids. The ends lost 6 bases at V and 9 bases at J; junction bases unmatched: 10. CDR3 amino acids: CASRRTGRGGEQFF. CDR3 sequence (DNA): TGTGCCAGCAGAAGGACAGGGCGGGGAGGTGAGCAGTTCTTC.

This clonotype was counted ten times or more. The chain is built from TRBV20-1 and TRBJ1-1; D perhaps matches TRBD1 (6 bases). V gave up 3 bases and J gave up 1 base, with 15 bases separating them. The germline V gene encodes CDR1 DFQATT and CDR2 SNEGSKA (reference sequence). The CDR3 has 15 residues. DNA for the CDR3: TGCAGTGCTAGGGTTAGGGGGAAGGAGAACACTGAAGCTTTCTTT. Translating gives CSARVRGKENTEAFF.

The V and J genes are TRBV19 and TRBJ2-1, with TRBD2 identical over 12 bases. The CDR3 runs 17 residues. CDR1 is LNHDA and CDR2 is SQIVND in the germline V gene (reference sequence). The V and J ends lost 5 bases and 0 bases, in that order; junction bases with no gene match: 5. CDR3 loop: CASSSSSGRDSYNEQFF. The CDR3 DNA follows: TGTGCCAGTAGTTCCTCTAGCGGGAGGGACTCCTACAATGAGCAGTTCTTC.

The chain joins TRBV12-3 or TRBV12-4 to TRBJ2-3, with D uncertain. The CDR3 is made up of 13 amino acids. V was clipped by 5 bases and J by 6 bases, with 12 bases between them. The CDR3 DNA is TGTGCCAGCAGTCTGCCGACACGCGATACGCAGTATTTT. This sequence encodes CASSLPTRDTQYF.

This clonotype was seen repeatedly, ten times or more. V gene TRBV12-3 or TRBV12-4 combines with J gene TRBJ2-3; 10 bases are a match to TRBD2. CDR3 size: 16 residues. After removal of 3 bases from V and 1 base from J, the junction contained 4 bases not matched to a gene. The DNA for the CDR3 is TGTGCCAGCAGTTTTAGCGGGGGGCGTCGCACAGATACGCAGTATTTT. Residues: CASSFSGGRRTDTQYF.

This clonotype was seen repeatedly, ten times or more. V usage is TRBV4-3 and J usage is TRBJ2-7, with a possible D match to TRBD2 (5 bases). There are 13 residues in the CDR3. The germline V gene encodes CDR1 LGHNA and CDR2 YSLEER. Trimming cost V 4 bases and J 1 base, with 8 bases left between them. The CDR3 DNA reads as TGCGCCAGCAGCCGAGGGATGTCCTACGAGCAGTACTTC. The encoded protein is CASSRGMSYEQYF.

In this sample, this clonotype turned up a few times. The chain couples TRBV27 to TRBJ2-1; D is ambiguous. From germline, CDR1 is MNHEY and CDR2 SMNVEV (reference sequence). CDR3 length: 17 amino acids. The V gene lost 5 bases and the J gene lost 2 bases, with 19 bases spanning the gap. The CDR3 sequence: CASSLLIDQRTYNEQFF. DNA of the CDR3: TGTGCCAGCAGTCTCTTGATAGATCAGAGGACCTACAATGAGCAGTTCTTC.

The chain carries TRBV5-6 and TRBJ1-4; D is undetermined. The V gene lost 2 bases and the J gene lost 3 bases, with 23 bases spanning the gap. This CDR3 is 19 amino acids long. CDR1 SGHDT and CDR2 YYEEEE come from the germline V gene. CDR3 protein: CASSFRSPSGSNSNEKLFF. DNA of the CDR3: TGTGCCAGCAGCTTTAGGTCACCTTCTGGGAGCAACTCTAATGAAAAACTGTTTTTT.

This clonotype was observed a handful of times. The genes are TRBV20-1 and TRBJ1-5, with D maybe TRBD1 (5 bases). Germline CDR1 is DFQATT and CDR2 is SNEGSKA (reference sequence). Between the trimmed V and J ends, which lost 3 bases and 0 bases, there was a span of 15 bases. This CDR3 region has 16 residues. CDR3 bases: TGCAGTGCTAGTGGACGGGACTCTTATAGCAATCAGCCCCAGCATTTT. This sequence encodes CSASGRDSYSNQPQHF.

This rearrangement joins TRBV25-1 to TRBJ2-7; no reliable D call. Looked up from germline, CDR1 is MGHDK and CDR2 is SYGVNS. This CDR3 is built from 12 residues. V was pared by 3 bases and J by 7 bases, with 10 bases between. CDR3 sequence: CASSDDLGEQYF. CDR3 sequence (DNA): TGTGCCAGCAGTGATGACTTGGGGGAGCAGTACTTC.